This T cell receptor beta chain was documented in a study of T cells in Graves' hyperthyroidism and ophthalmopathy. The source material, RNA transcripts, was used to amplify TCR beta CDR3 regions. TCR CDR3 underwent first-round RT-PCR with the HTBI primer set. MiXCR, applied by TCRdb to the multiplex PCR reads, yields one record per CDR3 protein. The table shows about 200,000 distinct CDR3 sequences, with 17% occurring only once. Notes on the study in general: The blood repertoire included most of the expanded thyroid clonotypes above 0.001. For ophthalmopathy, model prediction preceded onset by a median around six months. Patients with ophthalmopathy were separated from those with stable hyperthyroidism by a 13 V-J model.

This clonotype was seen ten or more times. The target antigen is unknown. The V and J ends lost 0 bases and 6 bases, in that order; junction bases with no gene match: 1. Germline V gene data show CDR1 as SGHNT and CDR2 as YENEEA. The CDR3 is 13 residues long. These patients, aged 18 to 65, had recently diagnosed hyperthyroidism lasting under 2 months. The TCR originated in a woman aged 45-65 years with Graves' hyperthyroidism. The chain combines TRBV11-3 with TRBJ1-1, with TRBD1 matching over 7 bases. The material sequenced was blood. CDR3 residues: CASSLEGGPEAFF. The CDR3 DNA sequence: TGTGCCAGCAGCTTAGAAGGGGGCCCTGAAGCTTTCTTT. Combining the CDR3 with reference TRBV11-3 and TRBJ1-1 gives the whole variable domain EAGVVQSPRYKIIEKKQPVAFWCNPISGHNTLYWYLQNLGQGPELLIRYENEEAVDDSQLPKDRFSAERLKGVDSTLKIQPAELGDSAVYLCASSLEGGPEAFFGQGTRLTVV.